Shown below are 16 T cell receptor beta chains from a single sample sequenced in a study of control samples from healthy donors and cancer patients (dated by TCRdb to 2018 to 2020). The library was obtained by the immunoSEQ multiplex PCR assay. The source is immuneACCESS, and TCRdb retained only in-frame sequences with V and J called. Part of the clones is not carried over; for the studies checked, unresolved V genes explain less than half of this, and the remainder is unexplained. The table for this sample lists 120,000 or so clones; about 90% of them were counted only once. The ten most abundant clones make up 2.5% to 3.5% of the sample. The source material was blood. Receptors were obtained from a man aged 60-69 years in good health.

The V gene is TRBV7-9, the J gene TRBJ1-4; D possibly corresponds to TRBD1 (5 bases). V shed 3 bases and J shed 6 bases, with 11 bases lying between them. The CDR3 spans 14 residues. CDR1 SEHNR and CDR2 FQNEAQ come from the germline V gene (reference sequence). The CDR3 DNA reads TGTGCCAGCAGCTTGGGGGTGGAGGATGAAAAACTGTTTTTT. Its protein is CASSLGVEDEKLFF.

This clone has just a few counts. The chain carries TRBV28 and TRBJ1-1; the match to TRBD1 covers 7 bases. The CDR3 is 11 amino acids. Germline CDR1 MDHEN, CDR2 SYDVKM. With V trimmed by 6 bases and J by 7 bases, 2 bases remained unmatched. The DNA for the CDR3 is TGTGCCAGCAGAGGACAGGTTGAAGCTTTCTTT. It codes for CASRGQVEAFF.

This chain connects TRBV21-1 to TRBJ1-5; the table names TRBD1, a call not compared with the DNA. TRBV21-1 is annotated as a pseudogene. The CDR3 extends over 13 amino acids. For the CDR3, the DNA is TGTGCCAGCAGCAAGCACACCTATCAGCCCCAGCATTTT. It is translated as CASSKHTYQPQHF.

The chain joins TRBV9 to TRBJ1-1, with D perhaps TRBD1 (5 bases). Germline CDR1 SGDLS, CDR2 YYNGEE. The V end lost 0 bases, the J end lost 7 bases, and 10 bases lay between the germline ends. CDR3 length equals 13 residues. The CDR3 protein is CASSVGMGDEAFF. The CDR3 coding sequence is TGTGCCAGCAGCGTAGGTATGGGGGATGAAGCTTTCTTT.

This clone was recorded only once. The rearrangement uses TRBV18 and TRBJ1-1, with D hard to call. The CDR3 sequence is 13 residues long. Germline CDR1 is KGHSH and CDR2 is LQKENI. V lost 5 bases and J lost 5, with 12 bases in between. CDR3 nucleotides: TGTGCCAGCTCAACTTCCGGAGGGACTGAAGCTTTCTTT. Protein product: CASSTSGGTEAFF.

The chain links TRBV6-1 to TRBJ1-1; tentative D call: TRBD1 (6 bases). V was trimmed by 0 bases and J by 1 base, leaving 27 bases between them. The CDR3 contains 21 residues. CDR1 and CDR2 from the germline V gene are MNHNS and SASEGT. The CDR3 sequence: CASSEALQVWGAQGRNTEAFF. Here the CDR3 DNA reads TGTGCCAGCAGTGAAGCGCTTCAGGTATGGGGGGCGCAAGGTAGGAACACTGAAGCTTTCTTT.

Only one count was recorded for this clone. V usage is TRBV7-2 and J usage is TRBJ2-3; D perhaps matches TRBD2 (6 bases). The V end lost 7 bases, the J end lost 2 bases, and 10 bases lay between the germline ends. Germline CDR1 and CDR2: SGHTA and FQGNSA. CDR3 length equals 13 residues. CDR3 DNA sequence: TGTGCCAGCAAACCGGGGGTCACAGATACGCAGTATTTT. Translated, it gives CASKPGVTDTQYF.

This clone was counted once. The rearrangement joins TRBV3-1 (or the pseudogene TRBV3-2) to TRBJ2-1; TRBD2 agrees at 7 bases. This CDR3 is built from 14 residues. Germline V gives CDR1 LGHDT, CDR2 YNNKEL (reference sequence). The trim removed 1 base at V and 8 bases at J, leaving 5 bases unmatched. The CDR3 sequence is CASSQGNSGYEQFF. In DNA form, the CDR3 reads TGTGCCAGCAGCCAAGGCAATAGCGGGTATGAGCAGTTCTTC.

The chain combines TRBV6-5 with TRBJ2-1; the D gene is possibly TRBD2 (5 bases). The CDR3 contains 15 residues. Germline V CDR1 and CDR2: MNHEY, SVGAGI. Trimming cost V 7 bases and J 7 bases, with 20 bases left between them. CDR3 sequence reads: CASTNGGSRMNEQFF. The CDR3 region has the DNA TGTGCCAGCACCAATGGAGGTAGTAGGATGAATGAGCAGTTCTTC.

This clone was observed a single time. The V and J genes are TRBV5-4 and TRBJ2-6; no definite D call. From germline, CDR1 is SGHNT and CDR2 YYREEE (reference sequence). This CDR3 has 15 amino acids. The V end lost 1 base, the J end lost 0 bases, and 5 bases lay between the germline ends. The DNA of the CDR3 is TGTGCCAGCAGCTTGCTCGTCTCTGGGGCCAACGTCCTGACTTTC. Translated: CASSLLVSGANVLTF.

The chain is built from TRBV6-6 and TRBJ1-2; no clear D. The CDR3 has 13 residues. V lost 7 bases and J 4 bases, leaving 13 bases between the germline ends. Per germline, CDR1 MNHNY and CDR2 SVGAGI (reference sequence). CDR3 loop: CASTGRDSYGYTF. The DNA for the CDR3 is TGTGCCAGCACCGGACGTGATTCCTATGGCTACACCTTC.

The J gene is TRBJ1-6, the V gene TRBV5-1; D is uncertain. With 5 bases removed from V and 6 bases from J, the gap between germline ends came to 9 bases. Germline V gene sequence: CDR1 SGHRS, CDR2 YFSETQ. The CDR3 covers 13 residues. CDR3 loop: CASRAATNSPLHF. Written as DNA, the CDR3 is TGCGCCAGCAGGGCAGCTACTAATTCACCCCTCCACTTT.

The chain employs TRBV28 and TRBJ2-7; D is uncertain. CDR1 and CDR2 (germline): MDHEN, SYDVKM. With 7 bases removed from V and 6 bases from J, the gap between germline ends came to 16 bases. CDR3 length: 13 residues. As DNA, the CDR3 is TGTGCCAGCACCACCGGGCCCACCCCCGAGCAGTACTTC. The encoded protein is CASTTGPTPEQYF.

The rearrangement links TRBV7-2 to TRBJ2-7; 11 nucleotides align to TRBD1. The CDR3 covers 13 residues. The ends lost 5 bases at V and 7 bases at J; junction bases unmatched: 4. Germline assignment: CDR1 SGHTA and CDR2 FQGNSA. The CDR3, as DNA: TGTGCCAGCAGCGGACAGGGGGCGGGTGAGCAGTACTTC. It encodes CASSGQGAGEQYF.

This chain connects TRBV14 to TRBJ2-3; D uncertain. CDR1 SGHDN and CDR2 FVKESK come from the germline V gene. The CDR3 extends over 13 amino acids. Trimming took 2 bases from V and 1 from J, leaving 4 bases between them. The CDR3 here is CASSQLRTDTQYF. Written as DNA, the CDR3 is TGTGCCAGCAGCCAACTGCGCACAGATACGCAGTATTTT.

The V gene is TRBV10-2, the J gene TRBJ1-2; D possibly corresponds to TRBD1 (5 bases). The CDR3 is 14 residues long. V was cut by 6 bases and J by 7 bases, with 18 bases left in between. Germline V CDR1 and CDR2: WSHSY, SAAADI. The CDR3 nucleotides read TGCGCCAGCAGACGGGACCCTCTTCTCGGTGGCTACACCTTC. Translating it yields CASRRDPLLGGYTF.